A single sample gave rise to the 25 T cell receptor beta chains below, sequenced in a study of early stage breast cancer tumors (dated by TCRdb to the late 2010s). Libraries were built with the immunoSEQ multiplex PCR assay. TCRdb took over this immuneACCESS table, retaining in-frame rearrangements with V and J assigned. Such tables are incomplete; in checked studies, under half of the missing clones stem from an unresolved V gene, and the remainder is unexplained. The sample profile shows thousands of clones; roughly 67% of them were found once. The ten top clones hold roughly 15% of the sample. The sample was breast tumor tissue. These receptors were taken from a person between 35 and 49 years old with breast cancer.

The chain employs TRBV19 and TRBJ1-1; 10 positions agree with TRBD1. Germline trimming cut 3 bases from V and 1 base from J; bases unmatched to any gene: 2. Germline loops: CDR1 LNHDA, CDR2 SQIVND (reference sequence). This CDR3 contains 15 residues. The CDR3 coding sequence is TGTGCCAGTAGTATGTGGGACAGGGGGAACACTGAAGCTTTCTTT. It translates to CASSMWDRGNTEAFF. The variable domain in full, completed from reference TRBV19 and TRBJ1-1, reads DGGITQSPKYLFRKEGQNVTLSCEQNLNHDAMYWYRQDPGQGLRLIYYSQIVNDFQKGDIAEGYSVSREKKESFPLTVTSAQKNPTAFYLCASSMWDRGNTEAFFGQGTRLTVV.

V is TRBV7-9 and J is TRBJ1-5; D not certain. The CDR3 has 14 amino acids. Per germline, CDR1 SEHNR and CDR2 FQNEAQ (reference sequence). V lost 6 bases, J lost 3 bases, and 12 bases lay in between. CDR3 loop: CASSLDTINQPQHF. The DNA for the CDR3 is TGTGCCAGCAGTCTCGACACGATCAATCAGCCCCAGCATTTT.

Only a few counts were recorded for this clone. The V and J genes are TRBV6-5 and TRBJ2-3, with D tentatively TRBD2 (5 bases). The germline V gene encodes CDR1 MNHEY and CDR2 SVGAGI. V shed 6 bases and J shed 5 bases, with 15 bases lying between them. The CDR3 extends over 14 amino acids. This chain's CDR3 is CASSSRGYGDTQYF. The CDR3 bases are TGTGCCAGCAGCTCGCGCGGGTATGGAGATACGCAGTATTTT.

This clone was observed a few times. The rearrangement joins TRBV4-1 to TRBJ2-7; 8 bases are a match to TRBD1. This CDR3 comprises 17 residues. Germline V gives CDR1 MGHRA, CDR2 YSYEKL. V lost 1 base, J lost 3 bases, and 11 bases stayed unmatched. The CDR3 spells CASSQASGIGTGYEQYF. As DNA, the CDR3 is TGCGCCAGCAGCCAAGCGTCCGGAATTGGGACAGGCTACGAGCAGTACTTC.

This clone was recorded once. The CDR3: CASSSYSTDTQYF. For the CDR3, the DNA is TGTGCCAGCAGCTCCTACAGCACAGATACGCAGTATTTT. The chain uses TRBV5-4 and TRBJ2-3; D is ambiguous. V was pared by 3 bases and J by 0 bases, with 5 bases between. This CDR3 has 13 amino acids. CDR1 SGHNT and CDR2 YYREEE come from the germline V gene (reference sequence).

This clone turned up a few times. This rearrangement joins TRBV12-5 to TRBJ2-5; 8 nucleotides line up with TRBD2. The CDR3 runs to 15 residues. After removal of 2 bases from V and 3 bases from J, the junction contained 5 bases not matched to a gene. Germline loops: CDR1 LGHNT, CDR2 FRNRAP. DNA for the CDR3: TGTGCTAGTGGTTTGAACGGGAGGGCGGAAGAGACCCAGTACTTC. It encodes CASGLNGRAEETQYF.

This clone was picked up a small number of times. The rearrangement uses TRBV6-5 and TRBJ2-7; 8 bases map to TRBD2. J gave up 3 bases and V 6 bases, and 4 bases lay outside the gene matches. CDR3 length equals 13 residues. Germline loops: CDR1 MNHEY, CDR2 SVGAGI. Here the CDR3 reads CASRDGTSYEQYF. The CDR3 nucleotides are TGTGCCAGCAGGGATGGGACTAGCTACGAGCAGTACTTC.

V gene TRBV9 combines with J gene TRBJ2-3; TRBD2 aligns across 10 bases. The CDR3 has 15 amino acids. V trimming: 2 bases; J trimming: 2 bases; junction bases outside the gene matches: 2. The germline CDR1 and CDR2 sequences are SGDLS and YYNGEE. The CDR3 region is CASSVTSGITDTQYF. The CDR3 DNA follows: TGTGCCAGCAGCGTTACTAGCGGGATCACAGATACGCAGTATTTT. The variable domain in full, completed from reference TRBV9 and TRBJ2-3, reads DSGVTQTPKHLITATGQRVTLRCSPRSGDLSVYWYQQSLDQGLQFLIQYYNGEERAKGNILERFSAQQFPDLHSELNLSSLELGDSALYFCASSVTSGITDTQYFGPGTRLTVL.

This sequence joins TRBV5-6 and TRBJ1-2, with 7 bases that match TRBD1. This CDR3 is built from 14 residues. Germline CDR1 reads SGHDT; CDR2 reads YYEEEE. V shed 0 bases, J shed 3 bases, and the junction held 2 bases outside the gene matches. The CDR3 DNA is TGTGCCAGCAGCTTGGGACAGGGAGACTATGGCTACACCTTC. Its protein is CASSLGQGDYGYTF. Drawing the rest from reference TRBV5-6 and TRBJ1-2, the complete variable domain is DAGVTQSPTHLIKTRGQQVTLRCSPKSGHDTVSWYQQALGQGPQFIFQYYEEEERQRGNFPDRFSGHQFPNYSSELNVNALLLGDSALYLCASSLGQGDYGYTFGSGTRLTVV.

This chain's CDR3 is CSVEGRETDTQYF. Written as DNA, the CDR3 is TGCAGCGTTGAAGGGCGGGAGACAGATACGCAGTATTTT. The chain carries TRBV29-1 and TRBJ2-3; 7 bases match TRBD2. This CDR3 spans 13 amino acids. The V gene end was trimmed by 1 base and the J gene end by 3 bases; junction bases not matched to a gene: 1. Germline V gene lookup returns CDR1 SQVTM and CDR2 ANQGSEA.

The V gene is TRBV28, the J gene TRBJ1-5; D unresolved. CDR1 is MDHEN, CDR2 SYDVKM, per germline. There are 11 residues in the CDR3. The V end lost 2 bases, the J end lost 8 bases, and 4 bases lay between the germline ends. The chain's CDR3 is CASSLMEPQHF. The CDR3 DNA reads TGTGCCAGCAGTTTAATGGAGCCCCAGCATTTT. The full variable domain, completed using reference TRBV28 and TRBJ1-5, is DVKVTQSSRYLVKRTGEKVFLECVQDMDHENMFWYRQDPGLGLRLIYFSYDVKMKEKGDIPEGYSVSREKKERFSLILESASTNQTSMYLCASSLMEPQHFGDGTRLSIL.

This clone is categorized as medium-sized. The V call is TRBV7-3, the J call TRBJ1-1; 7 nucleotides agree with TRBD1. The CDR3 runs to 15 residues. Germline V CDR1 and CDR2: SGHTA, FQGTGA. V shed 5 bases, J shed 0 bases, and the junction held 6 bases outside the gene matches. The CDR3 loop reads CASSQRTGMNTEAFF. CDR3 DNA sequence: TGTGCCAGCAGCCAAAGGACAGGCATGAACACTGAAGCTTTCTTT.

V usage is TRBV5-1 and J usage is TRBJ2-1; 8 nucleotides match TRBD2. Germline CDR1 SGHRS, CDR2 YFSETQ. The V gene end was trimmed by 7 bases and the J gene end by 1 base; junction bases not matched to a gene: 7. CDR3 length equals 15 residues. In nucleotides, the CDR3 is TGCGCCAGCTATCCGCGGGAGGCTTCCTACAATGAGCAGTTCTTC. It encodes CASYPREASYNEQFF.

The CDR3: CASSASGDEQFF. The CDR3 nucleotides are TGTGCCAGTAGCGCATCGGGGGATGAGCAGTTCTTC. The rearrangement links TRBV19 to TRBJ2-1, with D possibly matching TRBD2 (6 bases). CDR3 length equals 12 residues. Trimming removed 6 bases at V and 8 bases at J, with 11 bases between. Germline V CDR1 and CDR2: LNHDA, SQIVND (reference sequence).

The J gene is TRBJ2-7, the V gene TRBV19; D is possibly TRBD2 (7 bases). Per germline, CDR1 LNHDA and CDR2 SQIVND (reference sequence). The CDR3 consists of 15 residues. The V end lost 6 bases, the J end lost 2 bases, and 17 bases lay between the germline ends. CDR3 DNA sequence: TGTGCCAGTAGCCAGGGGCGGCGGGAGACCTACGAGCAGTACTTC. The encoded protein is CASSQGRRETYEQYF.

V is TRBV5-6 and J is TRBJ2-5; D is possibly TRBD2 (5 bases). The CDR3 spans 15 residues. Per germline, CDR1 SGHDT and CDR2 YYEEEE. Trimming stripped 4 bases from V and 5 bases from J, with 18 bases between. CDR3 in amino acids: CASSHRSTGWETQYF. CDR3 DNA sequence: TGTGCCAGCAGCCACCGCTCCACGGGGTGGGAGACCCAGTACTTC.

The chain carries TRBV12-5 and TRBJ2-1, with 7 bases aligning to TRBD1. This CDR3 spans 17 amino acids. Germline loops: CDR1 LGHNT, CDR2 FRNRAP. The V and J ends lost 0 bases and 4 bases, in that order; junction bases with no gene match: 9. The DNA for the CDR3 is TGTGCTAGTGGTTTGGTACACGAGACAGGGATTTACAATGAGCAGTTCTTC. It is translated as CASGLVHETGIYNEQFF.

The chain couples TRBV28 to TRBJ1-2; 8 nucleotides align to TRBD1. This CDR3 is 15 amino acids long. Germline CDR1 and CDR2: MDHEN and SYDVKM. V trimming: 3 bases; J trimming: 6 bases; junction bases outside the gene matches: 9. This chain's CDR3 is CASSLSYRGGHGYTF. The DNA for the CDR3 is TGTGCCAGCAGTTTGTCGTACAGGGGGGGGCATGGCTACACCTTC.

By sample share, this clone is large. This chain connects TRBV6-4 to TRBJ2-3; 13 bases line up with TRBD2. V dropped 5 bases and J dropped 5; count of bases not matched to a gene: 4. The V gene's germline CDR1 is MRHNA and CDR2 SNTAGT. The CDR3 loop spans 15 amino acids. The CDR3 DNA follows: TGTGCCAGCAGTACCGGGACTAGCGGGGAAGATACGCAGTATTTT. This gives the protein CASSTGTSGEDTQYF.

The rearrangement links TRBV7-6 to TRBJ2-3; 8 bases map to TRBD1. The CDR3 has 20 amino acids. V lost 4 bases, J lost 0 bases, and 18 bases stayed unmatched. Germline-derived CDR1 and CDR2 are SGHVS and FNYEAQ. The CDR3 here is CASSYPQGAAGTASTDTQYF. The CDR3 DNA reads as TGTGCCAGCAGCTACCCTCAGGGGGCAGCCGGGACGGCTAGCACAGATACGCAGTATTTT.

The J gene is TRBJ2-3, the V gene TRBV30; 10 bases are a match to TRBD2. The CDR3 length is 15 residues. V shed 0 bases, J shed 6 bases, and the junction held 6 bases outside the gene matches. The germline V gene has CDR1 GTSNPN and CDR2 SVGIG (reference sequence). CDR3 sequence reads: CAWSVIAGGVDTQYF. The CDR3, as DNA: TGTGCCTGGAGTGTTATAGCGGGAGGTGTGGATACGCAGTATTTT.

In its sample, this clone is hyperexpanded. The CDR3 spells CASRRPKPSNQPQHF. The CDR3 coding sequence is TGTGCCAGCAGACGTCCCAAACCAAGCAATCAGCCCCAGCATTTT. The rearrangement joins TRBV14 to TRBJ1-5; D is uncertain. V lost 6 bases and J 1 base, leaving 13 bases between the germline ends. Germline assignment: CDR1 SGHDN and CDR2 FVKESK. The CDR3 sequence is 15 residues long.

The chain recombines TRBV20-1 with TRBJ2-1, with no clear D. The CDR3 extends over 11 amino acids. Trimming shortened V by 3 bases and J by 4 bases, and 4 bases separated the two germline ends. CDR1 and CDR2 from the germline V gene are DFQATT and SNEGSKA (reference sequence). CDR3 loop: CSASEYNEQFF. The CDR3 DNA reads as TGCAGTGCTAGCGAATACAATGAGCAGTTCTTC.

The genes are TRBV2 and TRBJ2-7; 9 bases map to TRBD2. The CDR3 consists of 17 residues. Per germline, CDR1 SNHLY and CDR2 FYNNEI. The V and J ends lost 3 bases and 2 bases, in that order; junction bases with no gene match: 11. The CDR3 DNA follows: TGTGCCAGCAGTGATGGGCCTAGCGGGAATATACCCTACGAGCAGTACTTC. The encoded protein is CASSDGPSGNIPYEQYF.

The chain recombines TRBV19 with TRBJ2-7; D is perhaps TRBD1 or TRBD2 (7 bases each). V lost 7 bases and J lost 1, with 14 bases in between. The CDR3 has 14 residues. Germline V gene lookup returns CDR1 LNHDA and CDR2 SQIVND (reference sequence). The DNA for the CDR3 is TGTGCCAGTACCTCCCAGGGGGGGTCCTACGAGCAGTACTTC. Protein sequence: CASTSQGGSYEQYF.